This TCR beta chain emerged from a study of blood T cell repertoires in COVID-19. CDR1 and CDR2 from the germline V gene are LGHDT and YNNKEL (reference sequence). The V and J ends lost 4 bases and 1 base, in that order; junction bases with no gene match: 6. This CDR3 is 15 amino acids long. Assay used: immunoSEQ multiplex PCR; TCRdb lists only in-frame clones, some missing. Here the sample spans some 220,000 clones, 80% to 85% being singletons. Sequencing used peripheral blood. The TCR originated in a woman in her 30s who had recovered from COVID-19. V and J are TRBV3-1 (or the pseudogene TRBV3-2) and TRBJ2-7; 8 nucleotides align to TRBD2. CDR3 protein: CASSRGASGSYEQYF. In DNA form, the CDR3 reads TGTGCCAGCAGCCGTGGGGCTAGCGGGTCCTACGAGCAGTACTTC.